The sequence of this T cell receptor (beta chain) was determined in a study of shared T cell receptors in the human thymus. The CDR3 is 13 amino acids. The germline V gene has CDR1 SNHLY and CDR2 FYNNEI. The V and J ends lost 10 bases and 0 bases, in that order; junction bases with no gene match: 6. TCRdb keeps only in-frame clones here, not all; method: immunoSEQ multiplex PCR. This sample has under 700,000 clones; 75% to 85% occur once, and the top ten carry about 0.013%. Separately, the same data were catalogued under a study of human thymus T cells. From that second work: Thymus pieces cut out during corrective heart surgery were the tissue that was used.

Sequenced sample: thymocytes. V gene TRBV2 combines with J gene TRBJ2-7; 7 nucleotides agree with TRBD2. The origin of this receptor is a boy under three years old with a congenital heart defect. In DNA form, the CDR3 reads TGTGCCACTCGGCTAGCGGACTCCTACGAGCAGTACTTC. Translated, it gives CATRLADSYEQYF. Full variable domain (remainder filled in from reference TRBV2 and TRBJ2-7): EPEVTQTPSHQVTQMGQEVILRCVPISNHLYFYWYRQILGQKVEFLVSFYNNEISEKSEIFDDQFSVERPDGSNFTLKIRSTKLEDSAMYFCATRLADSYEQYFGPGTRLTVT.